A single sample is the source of the 29 T cell receptor beta chains below, sequenced in a study of cytomegalovirus exposure and HLA in healthy donors. Sequencing was performed with immunoSEQ multiplex PCR; in TCRdb, only in-frame clones are kept and a portion is missing. The table records tens of thousands of clones, approximately 93% of them present only once. Sequences were obtained from PBMCs. The receptors derive from a man aged 18 to 29 in good health and CMV-seropositive.

V gene TRBV27 combines with J gene TRBJ2-7, with TRBD1 matching 11 bases. V was pared by 10 bases and J by 6 bases, with 8 bases of the junction left unmatched. Germline CDR1 is MNHEY and CDR2 is SMNVEV (reference sequence). The CDR3 spans 13 residues. The CDR3: CAIARDRGGEQYF. CDR3 in DNA: TGTGCCATCGCCCGGGACAGGGGGGGCGAGCAGTACTTC.

The chain is built from TRBV19 and TRBJ1-2, with 7 positions matching TRBD1. The CDR3 totals 14 residues. Germline CDR1 and CDR2: LNHDA and SQIVND (reference sequence). Unmatched junction bases numbered 15, after V lost 11 bases and J lost 6 bases. CDR3 protein: CAAGTLDRADGYTF. CDR3 DNA: TGTGCCGCAGGAACCCTAGACAGGGCGGATGGCTACACCTTC.

The CDR3: CATSRGLAGIPGELFF. Here the CDR3 DNA reads TGTGCCACCAGCAGGGGACTAGCGGGAATTCCCGGGGAGCTGTTTTTT. The chain has TRBV15 and TRBJ2-2; TRBD2 matches at 13 bases. The CDR3 has 16 amino acids. The germline CDR1 and CDR2 sequences are LNHNV and YYDKDF (reference sequence). J gave up 6 bases and V 3 bases, and 4 bases lay outside the gene matches.

This rearrangement joins TRBV4-2 to TRBJ1-3; D gene unclear. V gave up 0 bases and J gave up 0 bases, with 12 bases separating them. The V gene's germline CDR1 is LGHNA and CDR2 YNFKEQ. The CDR3 is made up of 17 amino acids. CDR3 loop: CASSQDIAVNSGNTIYF. The CDR3 DNA is TGTGCCAGCAGCCAAGATATTGCAGTCAACTCTGGAAACACCATATATTTT.

This chain links TRBV19 with TRBJ2-5, with D tentatively TRBD2 (6 bases). The germline V and J ends were trimmed by 2 bases and 8 bases, with 18 bases remaining between them. CDR3 length: 15 amino acids. In germline, CDR1 is LNHDA, CDR2 SQIVND (reference sequence). Here the CDR3 reads CASSISPASAGTQYF. DNA of the CDR3: TGTGCCAGTAGTATATCCCCAGCTTCAGCGGGCACCCAGTACTTC. Looking up the rest from reference TRBV19 and TRBJ2-5 gives the full variable domain: DGGITQSPKYLFRKEGQNVTLSCEQNLNHDAMYWYRQDPGQGLRLIYYSQIVNDFQKGDIAEGYSVSREKKESFPLTVTSAQKNPTAFYLCASSISPASAGTQYFGPGTRLLVL.

The DNA for the CDR3 is TGTGCCATCAGGGGGACTAGCGGGAGGGCCAGCACCGGGGAGCTGTTTTTT. Translation gives CAIRGTSGRASTGELFF. The chain combines TRBV10-3 with TRBJ2-2; TRBD2 aligns across 16 bases. The CDR3 is 17 amino acids. Germline V gene data show CDR1 as ENHRY and CDR2 as SYGVKD. Trimming took 6 bases from V and 4 from J; bases not matched to a gene: 5.

The chain carries TRBV6-5 and TRBJ2-1; TRBD1 might be the D (6 bases). Germline values: CDR1 MNHEY, CDR2 SVGAGI. Trimming took off 5 bases at V and 7 bases at J, with 12 bases between the two ends. The CDR3 is made up of 13 amino acids. The CDR3 here is CASSQIRGNEQFF. In nucleotides, the CDR3 is TGTGCCAGCAGTCAAATTAGGGGGAATGAGCAGTTCTTC.

The chain uses TRBV9 and TRBJ2-7; 10 positions agree with TRBD2. Germline assignment: CDR1 SGDLS and CDR2 YYNGEE. This CDR3 contains 14 residues. After removal of 4 bases from V and 3 bases from J, the junction contained 4 bases not matched to a gene. This CDR3 reads CASSPSSGSYEQYF. The CDR3 DNA is TGTGCCAGCAGCCCTTCTAGCGGGAGCTACGAGCAGTACTTC.

This chain connects TRBV6-5 to TRBJ1-2; 10 nucleotides line up with TRBD1. The V and J ends lost 4 bases and 7 bases, in that order; junction bases with no gene match: 6. Germline lookup yields CDR1 MNHEY and CDR2 SVGAGI. This CDR3 is 14 amino acids long. The CDR3 nucleotides are TGTGCCAGCAGTTCTACCGGACAGGGGGGTGGCTACACCTTC. It is translated as CASSSTGQGGGYTF.

The chain couples TRBV5-1 to TRBJ2-2, with no clear D. V lost 5 bases and J 4 bases, leaving 15 bases between the germline ends. Germline CDR1 reads SGHRS; CDR2 reads YFSETQ. This CDR3 is 15 amino acids long. CDR3 region: CASRSNLGGTGELFF. CDR3 in DNA: TGCGCCAGCAGATCTAATCTAGGTGGCACCGGGGAGCTGTTTTTT.

This clone came up once. The CDR3 is CASSLAGSGSNTEAFF. The CDR3, as DNA: TGTGCCAGCAGCTTGGCCGGTTCGGGTTCAAACACTGAAGCTTTCTTT. This sequence joins TRBV5-8 and TRBJ1-1; D remains ambiguous. The V end lost 0 bases, the J end lost 2 bases, and 14 bases lay between the germline ends. The CDR3 consists of 16 residues. The germline V gene encodes CDR1 SGHTS and CDR2 YDEGEE.

The chain recombines TRBV4-1 with TRBJ2-2; 7 positions match TRBD1. The CDR3 is 15 amino acids. CDR1 MGHRA and CDR2 YSYEKL come from the germline V gene. The trim removed 5 bases at V and 5 bases at J, leaving 8 bases unmatched. This chain's CDR3 is CASSSRTGWTGELFF. In DNA, the CDR3 is TGCGCCAGCAGCTCACGGACAGGATGGACCGGGGAGCTGTTTTTT.

This clone was seen only once. This sequence joins TRBV19 and TRBJ2-7; 10 positions match TRBD2. V lost 6 bases to trimming and J lost 0 bases; unmatched junction nucleotides: 5. Looked up from germline, CDR1 is LNHDA and CDR2 is SQIVND (reference sequence). The CDR3 is 15 amino acids. The CDR3 sequence is CASRGGLAASYEQYF. The DNA of the CDR3 is TGTGCCAGTAGGGGCGGACTAGCGGCCTCCTACGAGCAGTACTTC.

This clone is a singleton in its sample. This chain connects TRBV6-1 to TRBJ2-7; possibly TRBD2 for D (6 bases). This CDR3 has 13 residues. Germline V gene data show CDR1 as MNHNS and CDR2 as SASEGT. V lost 8 bases and J 3 bases, leaving 14 bases between the germline ends. DNA for the CDR3: TGTGCCAGCGCTAAGAGGGAGGACTACGAGCAGTACTTC. It yields the protein CASAKREDYEQYF.

The genes are TRBV2 and TRBJ2-5, with 10 bases that match TRBD2. The V and J ends lost 3 bases and 3 bases, in that order; junction bases with no gene match: 4. The CDR3 length is 15 residues. Germline CDR1 is SNHLY and CDR2 is FYNNEI. The CDR3 sequence: CASSDTSGEEETQYF. CDR3 DNA sequence: TGTGCCAGCAGTGACACTAGCGGGGAAGAAGAGACCCAGTACTTC.

V is TRBV9 and J is TRBJ2-5, with D unresolved. CDR3 length: 12 residues. The germline V gene encodes CDR1 SGDLS and CDR2 YYNGEE. V gave up 4 bases and J gave up 5 bases, with 9 bases separating them. The CDR3 loop reads CASSPTFETQYF. CDR3 coding DNA: TGTGCCAGCAGCCCCACTTTTGAGACCCAGTACTTC.

In its sample, this clone was seen once. The V and J genes are TRBV6-1 and TRBJ1-2; maybe TRBD1 (6 bases). The V end was cut by 2 bases, the J end by 8 bases, with 15 bases between. The CDR3 is made up of 14 amino acids. Germline V lookup: CDR1 MNHNS, CDR2 SASEGT. This CDR3 is CASSETGYQRGYTF. DNA of the CDR3: TGTGCCAGCAGTGAAACAGGGTATCAGAGAGGCTACACCTTC.

J is TRBJ1-3 and V is TRBV7-2; D is possibly TRBD1 (6 bases). Per the germline V gene, CDR1 is SGHTA and CDR2 is FQGNSA. The length of the CDR3 is 17 residues. Trimming took off 1 base at V and 3 bases at J, with 16 bases between the two ends. CDR3 amino acids: CASSLVFTGSSGNTIYF. CDR3 DNA: TGTGCCAGCAGCTTAGTTTTTACAGGGAGCAGTGGAAACACCATATATTTT.

The chain joins TRBV6-4 to TRBJ1-1; D ambiguous. The germline CDR1 and CDR2 sequences are MRHNA and SNTAGT. The CDR3 is 13 residues long. Trimming stripped 3 bases from V and 0 bases from J, with 5 bases between. CDR3 protein: CASSESMNTEAFF. The CDR3 DNA reads TGTGCCAGCAGTGAATCCATGAACACTGAAGCTTTCTTT.

The chain combines TRBV18 with TRBJ1-5; D remains unclear. The CDR3 consists of 15 residues. The germline gives CDR1 KGHSH, CDR2 LQKENI. With 4 bases removed from V and 5 bases from J, the gap between germline ends came to 15 bases. The CDR3 loop is CASSLRSPGDQPQHF. The CDR3 nucleotides read TGTGCCAGCTCACTAAGGAGTCCGGGAGATCAGCCCCAGCATTTT.

The J gene is TRBJ2-1, the V gene TRBV5-4; D is perhaps TRBD2 (6 bases). The germline V gene has CDR1 SGHNT and CDR2 YYREEE (reference sequence). V was pared by 2 bases and J by 4 bases, with 13 bases between. The CDR3 contains 15 residues. CDR3 sequence reads: CASSLSSGEYNEQFF. In nucleotides, the CDR3 is TGTGCCAGCAGCTTATCTTCGGGGGAATACAATGAGCAGTTCTTC.

The rearrangement links TRBV27 to TRBJ1-3, with D possibly matching TRBD1 (5 bases). Germline V gene lookup returns CDR1 MNHEY and CDR2 SMNVEV (reference sequence). The CDR3 is made up of 15 amino acids. Between the trimmed V and J ends, which lost 6 bases and 2 bases, there was a span of 14 bases. CDR3: CASSPSTVPGNTIYF. The CDR3, as DNA: TGTGCCAGCAGCCCCTCGACAGTCCCTGGAAACACCATATATTTT.

The chain uses TRBV28 and TRBJ1-3; 8 bases match TRBD1. Germline lookup yields CDR1 MDHEN and CDR2 SYDVKM. This CDR3 is built from 15 residues. The CDR3 DNA reads TGTGCTAGCGCCGACAGGGGCTTCCCTGGAAACACCATATATTTT. Translation: CASADRGFPGNTIYF.

The chain links TRBV28 to TRBJ1-1, with 7 bases identical to TRBD1. This CDR3 contains 13 residues. From germline, CDR1 is MDHEN and CDR2 SYDVKM. Trimming removed 6 bases from V and 4 bases from J; junction bases left unmatched: 5. This chain's CDR3 is CASSGRGLTEAFF. The CDR3 region has the DNA TGTGCCAGCAGCGGAAGGGGGCTCACTGAAGCTTTCTTT.

This chain uses TRBV28 with TRBJ1-2, with 10 nucleotides matching TRBD1. CDR1 is MDHEN and CDR2 is SYDVKM in the germline V gene. With V trimmed by 5 bases and J by 6 bases, 9 bases remained unmatched. The CDR3 consists of 15 residues. The CDR3 spells CASSTPRQGADGYTF. In nucleotides, the CDR3 is TGTGCCAGCAGTACCCCTCGACAGGGGGCGGATGGCTACACCTTC.

The V call is TRBV19, the J call TRBJ2-7; tentatively, D is TRBD2 (5 bases). The CDR3 is made up of 13 amino acids. With 4 bases removed from V and 8 bases from J, the gap between germline ends came to 15 bases. The germline V gene encodes CDR1 LNHDA and CDR2 SQIVND (reference sequence). For the CDR3, the DNA is TGTGCCAGTAGTACCCTCGAGGGAGTTCAGCAGTACTTC. As protein: CASSTLEGVQQYF.

This clone was seen once. The chain links TRBV18 to TRBJ2-7; no clear D. Deletions cut 3 bases from V and 3 bases from J, with 3 bases between. The germline gives CDR1 KGHSH, CDR2 LQKENI. CDR3 length equals 11 residues. The CDR3 nucleotides are TGTGCCAGCTCACCCAACTACGAGCAGTACTTC. Translated, it gives CASSPNYEQYF.

The chain is built from TRBV7-2 and TRBJ1-2; 7 bases fit TRBD1. Looked up from germline, CDR1 is SGHTA and CDR2 is FQGNSA. V dropped 5 bases and J dropped 5; count of bases not matched to a gene: 8. The CDR3 spans 14 residues. The CDR3 nucleotides read TGTGCCAGCAGCAAGGGACAGACCTCTTATGGCTACACCTTC. Translation gives CASSKGQTSYGYTF.

The chain employs TRBV5-6 and TRBJ2-7; 9 nucleotides agree with TRBD1. The CDR3 covers 15 residues. Germline trimming cut 6 bases from V and 4 bases from J; bases unmatched to any gene: 11. Looked up from germline, CDR1 is SGHDT and CDR2 is YYEEEE. CDR3 protein: CASTTVGTGFYEQYF. The CDR3 DNA is TGTGCCAGCACCACCGTGGGGACAGGGTTTTACGAGCAGTACTTC.